These T cell receptor beta chains were read from a single sample in a study of PD-1 blockade in classical Hodgkin lymphoma. Measured with immunoSEQ multiplex PCR; TCRdb has only the in-frame clones, and not every one. The sample records roughly 25,000 clones, over 80% being singletons. The material sequenced was CD4+ T cells from blood, taken at baseline. The receptors here all came from a human donor with classical Hodgkin lymphoma. Each CDR3 is given with its conserved first and last residue. D genes are given only for firm matches. Clone size is shown for a subset of rows, as once, few, many or a class of expanded clone.

V gene	clone size	D gene	J gene	CDR3 protein	CDR3 DNA
TRBV4-3	-	TRBD2	TRBJ2-3	CASSQRVAGAGNSDTQYF	TGCGCCAGCAGCCAAAGGGTAGCGGGGGCCGGGAATTCAGATACGCAGTATTTT
TRBV10-3	-	-	TRBJ1-5	CAIRQGLFQPQHF	TGTGCCATCAGGCAGGGGCTGTTCCAGCCCCAGCATTTT
TRBV7-9	-	-	TRBJ2-7	CASSPNLITYEQYF	TGTGCCAGCAGCCCCAACCTAATAACCTACGAGCAGTACTTC
TRBV7-8	-	TRBD2	TRBJ2-1	CASSLGAGLGLDEQFF	TGTGCCAGCAGCTTAGGGGCGGGACTAGGGCTCGATGAGCAGTTCTTC
TRBV14	-	TRBD1	TRBJ2-3	CASSVQGAFADTQYF	TGTGCCAGCAGCGTACAGGGGGCATTTGCAGATACGCAGTATTTT
TRBV7-9	-	-	TRBJ1-1	CASSGEQGWTEAFF	TGTGCCAGCAGCGGAGAACAGGGTTGGACTGAAGCTTTCTTT
TRBV28	-	-	TRBJ2-5	CASGERSQETQYF	TGTGCCAGCGGGGAGCGATCCCAAGAGACCCAGTACTTC
TRBV12-2	medium-sized	-	TRBJ1-2	CASLWGASGYTF	TGTGCAAGTCTGTGGGGCGCGAGTGGCTACACCTTC
TRBV29-1	few	-	TRBJ1-5	CSVVVSNQPQHF	TGCAGCGTTGTTGTGAGCAATCAGCCCCAGCATTTT
TRBV7-6	-	-	TRBJ1-3	CASSLGGGTGNTIYF	TGTGCCAGCAGCCTTGGGGGGGGGACTGGAAACACCATATATTTT
TRBV7-2	-	-	TRBJ2-2	CASNTPRIGELFF	TGTGCCAGCAATACACCCCGGATCGGGGAGCTGTTTTTT
TRBV7-2	-	-	TRBJ1-1	CASSHARENTEAFF	TGTGCCAGCAGCCATGCCAGAGAGAACACTGAAGCTTTCTTT
TRBV7-9	-	-	TRBJ1-5	CASSPDRDQPQHF	TGTGCCAGCAGCCCGGACCGCGATCAGCCCCAGCATTTT
TRBV28	-	-	TRBJ2-2	CASTLPSSGELFF	TGTGCCAGCACCCTACCCAGTTCCGGGGAGCTGTTTTTT
TRBV28	-	-	TRBJ1-2	CASSLRQYGYTF	TGTGCCAGCAGTTTAAGGCAATACGGCTACACCTTC
TRBV20-1	once	-	TRBJ1-2	CSAEANYGYTF	TGCAGTGCGGAAGCTAACTATGGCTACACCTTC
TRBV7-9	-	-	TRBJ1-6	CASRSGEGSYNSPLHF	TGTGCCAGCCGCTCAGGGGAAGGTTCCTATAATTCACCCCTCCACTTT
TRBV6-1	-	-	TRBJ1-4	CASSEAQASTNEKLFF	TGTGCCAGCAGTGAAGCACAGGCAAGCACAAATGAAAAACTGTTTTTT
TRBV7-7	-	-	TRBJ2-5	CASSLGLGGEVETQYF	TGTGCCAGCAGCTTAGGGTTAGGCGGGGAGGTAGAGACCCAGTACTTC
TRBV19	-	-	TRBJ1-3	CASSIWLGDTIYF	TGTGCCAGTAGTATTTGGTTAGGGGACACCATATATTTT
TRBV11-2	-	TRBD2	TRBJ2-5	CATRTSGGYETQYF	TGTGCCACCCGGACTAGCGGGGGGTATGAGACCCAGTACTTC
TRBV2	-	TRBD2	TRBJ2-3	CASGRGRTDTQYF	TGTGCCAGCGGGCGGGGGAGGACAGATACGCAGTATTTT
TRBV7-2	-	-	TRBJ1-1	CASSLGTVLNTEAFF	TGTGCCAGCAGCTTAGGGACGGTCCTGAACACTGAAGCTTTCTTT
TRBV4-3	-	-	TRBJ2-1	CASSQDSGGWGSYNEQFF	TGCGCCAGCAGCCAAGATTCAGGAGGCTGGGGGTCCTACAATGAGCAGTTCTTC
TRBV11-3	-	-	TRBJ2-7	CASSLDVGREQYF	TGTGCCAGCAGCTTAGATGTTGGGAGGGAGCAGTACTTC
TRBV30	-	-	TRBJ1-5	CAWRPHSNQPQHF	TGTGCCTGGAGACCCCATAGCAATCAGCCCCAGCATTTT
TRBV5-4	-	TRBD2	TRBJ2-5	CASSLRGAAGAAGTQYF	TGTGCCAGCAGCTTGCGGGGGGCAGCGGGAGCCGCCGGAACCCAGTACTTC
TRBV5-6	-	-	TRBJ2-3	CASSSGTIYTDTQYF	TGTGCCAGCAGCTCGGGGACGATATACACAGATACGCAGTATTTT
TRBV18	few	TRBD2	TRBJ2-1	CASSPPDSGGAEQFF	TGTGCCAGCTCACCACCGGATAGCGGGGGGGCAGAGCAGTTCTTC
TRBV7-9	-	-	TRBJ2-6	CASSWQVAGANVLTF	TGTGCCAGCAGCTGGCAGGTTGCTGGGGCCAACGTCCTGACTTTC
TRBV6-6	-	TRBD1	TRBJ1-2	CASSLQGDYGYTF	TGTGCCAGCAGCCTACAGGGGGACTATGGCTACACCTTC
TRBV10-3	once	-	TRBJ1-2	CAAITEAHPPNF	TGTGCCGCCATCACCGAGGCTCACCCCCCAAACTTC
TRBV2	-	-	TRBJ2-5	CASRGLETQYF	TGTGCCAGCAGGGGCTTGGAGACCCAGTACTTC
TRBV10-2	-	TRBD1	TRBJ1-2	CASSDPTTGVDYGYTF	TGCGCCAGCAGTGACCCAACGACAGGGGTAGACTATGGCTACACCTTC
TRBV7-6	-	TRBD1	TRBJ2-1	CASSPGTGIVNEQFF	TGTGCCAGCAGCCCCGGGACAGGGATTGTCAATGAGCAGTTCTTC
TRBV4-3	-	-	TRBJ2-2	CASSLSGTANTGELFF	TGCGCCAGCAGCCTAAGCGGGACAGCGAACACCGGGGAGCTGTTTTTT
TRBV25-1	-	-	TRBJ1-2	CASSRGEGGYTF	TGTGCCAGCAGCCGGGGGGAAGGGGGCTACACCTTC
TRBV19	-	-	TRBJ1-5	CASSRRSNQPQHF	TGTGCCAGTAGTCGACGGAGCAATCAGCCCCAGCATTTT
TRBV2	few	TRBD1	TRBJ1-2	CASSVETGTGYTF	TGTGCCAGCAGTGTGGAGACAGGGACCGGCTACACCTTC
TRBV6-4	-	TRBD1	TRBJ1-6	CATRRDSNSPLHF	TGTGCCACACGGCGGGACAGCAATTCACCCCTCCACTTT
TRBV18	-	-	TRBJ1-4	CASSPSAGEKLFF	TGTGCCAGCTCACCATCGGCTGGCGAAAAACTGTTTTTT
TRBV2	-	TRBD1	TRBJ2-4	CASSYGTGQINIQYF	TGTGCCAGCAGTTACGGGACAGGTCAGATAAACATTCAGTACTTC
TRBV6-4	-	-	TRBJ2-1	CASSDPGGSNEQFF	TGTGCCAGCAGTGACCCTGGGGGAAGTAATGAGCAGTTCTTC